This entry lists 27 T cell receptor beta chains sequenced from one sample in a study of long-term antiretroviral therapy in people with HIV. At survey level, the immunoSEQ assay was run in its v3.0 version. Clones were read by immunoSEQ multiplex PCR, and TCRdb kept only the in-frame ones, dropping some. Found here are about 38,000 clones, 80% of them singletons; the top ten hold approximately 5.1%. The sequences come from unsorted PBMCs, collected 1.5 years after starting antiretroviral therapy. These receptors were taken from a man younger than 35 with HIV.

Only a few counts were recorded for this clone. The chain has TRBV7-2 and TRBJ1-1; D is undetermined. Trimming cost V 3 bases and J 0 bases, with 2 bases left between them. This CDR3 region has 12 residues. Per the germline V gene, CDR1 is SGHTA and CDR2 is FQGNSA. The CDR3 nucleotides read TGTGCCAGCAGCTTTCTGAACACTGAAGCTTTCTTT. Translated, it gives CASSFLNTEAFF.

V and J are TRBV5-1 and TRBJ2-6, with D perhaps matching TRBD2 (6 bases). Trimming pared 4 bases from V and 5 bases from J, leaving 19 bases between. Germline CDR1 and CDR2: SGHRS and YFSETQ. The CDR3 spans 17 residues. This CDR3 is CASSLGGPTIWANVLTF. The DNA for the CDR3 is TGCGCCAGCAGCCTGGGGGGACCTACCATCTGGGCCAACGTCCTGACTTTC.

The chain couples TRBV7-8 to TRBJ2-3; the match to TRBD2 covers 14 bases. Trimming at V came to 4 bases and at J to 4 bases, leaving 7 bases not matched to a gene. Per germline, CDR1 SGHVS and CDR2 FQNEAQ. CDR3 length: 17 residues. The CDR3 sequence: CASSSGTSGRVADTQYF. Written as DNA, the CDR3 is TGTGCCAGCAGCTCTGGGACTAGCGGGAGAGTGGCAGATACGCAGTATTTT.

The chain uses TRBV5-1 and TRBJ1-4, with TRBD1 matching over 7 bases. The germline CDR1 and CDR2 sequences are SGHRS and YFSETQ. J lost 1 base, V lost 0 bases, and 3 bases had no gene match. This CDR3 contains 16 residues. The CDR3 protein is CASSLGQGRTNEKLFF. The CDR3 DNA reads TGCGCCAGCAGCTTGGGACAGGGACGAACTAATGAAAAACTGTTTTTT.

J is TRBJ1-2 and V is TRBV29-1, with TRBD1 matching over 7 bases. Looked up from germline, CDR1 is SQVTM and CDR2 is ANQGSEA. After removal of 3 bases from V and 1 base from J, the junction contained 8 bases not matched to a gene. The CDR3 covers 15 residues. The CDR3 is CSVEARDRSNYGYTF. CDR3 DNA: TGCAGCGTTGAGGCCCGGGACAGAAGTAACTATGGCTACACCTTC.

The count of this clone is one. The chain carries TRBV9 and TRBJ2-7; D gene unclear. With 0 bases removed from V and 6 bases from J, the gap between germline ends came to 13 bases. This CDR3 is built from 14 residues. Germline V gene sequence: CDR1 SGDLS, CDR2 YYNGEE. The CDR3 here is CASSVGPSLREQYF. The CDR3 DNA reads TGTGCCAGCAGCGTAGGGCCCTCTTTGCGCGAGCAGTACTTC.

The V and J genes are TRBV5-1 and TRBJ2-4, with D perhaps TRBD1 (6 bases). This CDR3 comprises 15 residues. Germline-derived CDR1 and CDR2 are SGHRS and YFSETQ. V was cut by 5 bases and J by 1 base, with 13 bases left in between. CDR3 amino acids: CASRSTGTAKNIQYF. The CDR3, as DNA: TGCGCCAGCAGAAGCACAGGGACCGCCAAAAACATTCAGTACTTC.

The rearrangement joins TRBV15 to TRBJ1-1; D call uncertain. CDR3 length: 14 amino acids. Germline V gene sequence: CDR1 LNHNV, CDR2 YYDKDF (reference sequence). Trimming stripped 5 bases from V and 5 bases from J, with 15 bases between. CDR3 nucleotide sequence: TGTGCCACCAGCCAGTTTAAGCGAGGTACTGAAGCTTTCTTT. Its protein product is CATSQFKRGTEAFF. Filled out from reference TRBV15 and TRBJ1-1, the complete variable domain reads DAMVIQNPRYQVTQFGKPVTLSCSQTLNHNVMYWYQQKSSQAPKLLFHYYDKDFNNEADTPDNFQSRRPNTSFCFLDIRSPGLGDTAMYLCATSQFKRGTEAFFGQGTRLTVV.

The V and J genes are TRBV7-9 and TRBJ2-1, with 10 bases lining up with TRBD2. Losses at the gene ends were 3 bases for V and 6 bases for J; bases not matched to a gene: 2. This CDR3 is 14 amino acids long. The germline V gene encodes CDR1 SEHNR and CDR2 FQNEAQ (reference sequence). The CDR3 is CASSFRTSGNEQFF. CDR3 in DNA: TGTGCCAGCAGCTTCCGGACTAGCGGCAATGAGCAGTTCTTC.

This rearrangement joins TRBV28 to TRBJ2-2; 12 bases align to TRBD1. The germline V gene encodes CDR1 MDHEN and CDR2 SYDVKM. This CDR3 region has 16 residues. Trimming took 8 bases from V and 7 from J; bases not matched to a gene: 11. The CDR3 here is CASRYPGQGAVGELFF. Here the CDR3 DNA reads TGTGCCAGCCGTTATCCGGGACAGGGGGCCGTCGGGGAGCTGTTTTTT.

The V and J genes are TRBV11-3 and TRBJ2-2; 10 bases map to TRBD2. This CDR3 comprises 15 residues. Germline V CDR1 and CDR2: SGHNT, YENEEA. The ends lost 2 bases at V and 6 bases at J; junction bases unmatched: 3. The CDR3 is CASSLTSGKAGELFF. The CDR3 DNA is TGTGCCAGCAGCTTAACTAGCGGGAAAGCCGGGGAGCTGTTTTTT. The whole variable domain, remainder taken from reference TRBV11-3 and TRBJ2-2, is EAGVVQSPRYKIIEKKQPVAFWCNPISGHNTLYWYLQNLGQGPELLIRYENEEAVDDSQLPKDRFSAERLKGVDSTLKIQPAELGDSAVYLCASSLTSGKAGELFFGEGSRLTVL.

The chain is built from TRBV6-6 and TRBJ2-7, with D perhaps TRBD2 (5 bases). The CDR3 consists of 12 residues. Germline V gene data show CDR1 as MNHNY and CDR2 as SVGAGI (reference sequence). Trimming removed 5 bases from V and 6 bases from J, with 11 bases in between. The DNA of the CDR3 is TGTGCCAGCAGTCCCGGAGGATCCGAGCAGTACTTC. Its translation is CASSPGGSEQYF.

This sequence joins TRBV7-8 and TRBJ1-5; D gene unclear. Germline V gives CDR1 SGHVS, CDR2 FQNEAQ. V was pared by 1 base and J by 4 bases, with 11 bases between. The CDR3 is 15 amino acids. The CDR3: CASSLGLAPNQPQHF. Written as DNA, the CDR3 is TGTGCCAGCAGCTTAGGGTTGGCCCCTAATCAGCCCCAGCATTTT.

The sample holds a few counts of this clone. J is TRBJ2-7 and V is TRBV7-8; 10 bases map to TRBD1. Germline V lookup: CDR1 SGHVS, CDR2 FQNEAQ. V was clipped by 1 base and J by 4 bases; unmatched bases: 7. This CDR3 region has 16 residues. The CDR3 nucleotides are TGTGCCAGCAGCTTAGAATTGGGACAGGGGAGGTACGAGCAGTACTTC. This translates into CASSLELGQGRYEQYF.

The chain joins TRBV19 to TRBJ2-7, with D perhaps TRBD2 (5 bases). V gave up 3 bases and J gave up 1 base, with 10 bases separating them. Germline CDR1 LNHDA, CDR2 SQIVND (reference sequence). The CDR3 spans 14 residues. CDR3 amino acids: CASSIGEYSYEQYF. The DNA for the CDR3 is TGTGCCAGTAGTATCGGGGAGTATTCCTACGAGCAGTACTTC. The variable domain in full, completed from reference TRBV19 and TRBJ2-7, reads DGGITQSPKYLFRKEGQNVTLSCEQNLNHDAMYWYRQDPGQGLRLIYYSQIVNDFQKGDIAEGYSVSREKKESFPLTVTSAQKNPTAFYLCASSIGEYSYEQYFGPGTRLTVT.

V usage is TRBV6-4 and J usage is TRBJ2-6; unclear D gene. Trimming shortened V by 0 bases and J by 0 bases, and 6 bases separated the two germline ends. The CDR3 totals 16 residues. CDR1 is MRHNA and CDR2 is SNTAGT in the germline V gene. The CDR3 DNA sequence: TGTGCCAGCAGTGACTCGATCAACTCTGGGGCCAACGTCCTGACTTTC. Translated: CASSDSINSGANVLTF.

The rearrangement uses TRBV7-2 and TRBJ2-7; TRBD2 is a possible D gene (6 bases). Germline-derived CDR1 and CDR2 are SGHTA and FQGNSA. V was shortened by 5 bases and J by 0 bases, with 8 bases between the two germline ends. This CDR3 has 13 amino acids. CDR3 residues: CASSGDSSYEQYF. The CDR3 DNA reads as TGTGCCAGCAGCGGGGACTCCTCCTACGAGCAGTACTTC. The whole variable domain, filled in from reference TRBV7-2 and TRBJ2-7, reads GAGVSQSPSNKVTEKGKDVELRCDPISGHTALYWYRQSLGQGLEFLIYFQGNSAPDKSGLPSDRFSAERTGGSVSTLTIQRTQQEDSAVYLCASSGDSSYEQYFGPGTRLTVT.

The genes are TRBV6-5 and TRBJ2-3; D possibly matches TRBD1 or TRBD2 (5 bases each). CDR1 is MNHEY and CDR2 is SVGAGI in the germline V gene. The V and J ends lost 6 bases and 4 bases respectively, with 17 bases between them. The CDR3 consists of 15 residues. Here the CDR3 DNA reads TGTGCCAGCAGCCCACGAGGGGCTCGCGCAGATACGCAGTATTTT. It specifies CASSPRGARADTQYF.

The rearrangement uses TRBV14 and TRBJ2-7; 7 bases fit TRBD1. Losses at the gene ends were 4 bases for V and 1 base for J; bases not matched to a gene: 10. This CDR3 is 16 amino acids long. The germline CDR1 and CDR2 sequences are SGHDN and FVKESK. The CDR3: CASSPTEGAGSYEQYF. In nucleotides, the CDR3 is TGTGCCAGCAGCCCGACCGAGGGGGCGGGTTCCTACGAGCAGTACTTC.

This clone occurred a few times. This chain joins TRBV10-1 and TRBJ2-7; a weak D match, TRBD1 (6 bases). Germline V gives CDR1 WNHNN, CDR2 SYGVQD (reference sequence). Deletions cut 2 bases from V and 3 bases from J, with 11 bases between. The CDR3 runs to 14 residues. The CDR3 DNA is TGCGCCAGCAGTGAGGACAGGCTGCACTACGAGCAGTACTTC. Encoded protein: CASSEDRLHYEQYF.

The chain couples TRBV5-1 to TRBJ2-7; D is ambiguous. The CDR3 spans 14 residues. V lost 6 bases and J lost 0, with 13 bases in between. In germline, CDR1 is SGHRS, CDR2 YFSETQ. Here the CDR3 reads CASKGPSDSYEQYF. The CDR3 nucleotides read TGCGCCAGCAAGGGTCCTTCCGACTCCTACGAGCAGTACTTC. Combining the CDR3 with reference TRBV5-1 and TRBJ2-7 gives the whole variable domain KAGVTQTPRYLIKTRGQQVTLSCSPISGHRSVSWYQQTPGQGLQFLFEYFSETQRNKGNFPGRFSGRQFSNSRSEMNVSTLELGDSALYLCASKGPSDSYEQYFGPGTRLTVT.

The V gene is TRBV5-4, the J gene TRBJ2-1, with TRBD2 as a possible D gene (7 bases). Germline V gene sequence: CDR1 SGHNT, CDR2 YYREEE (reference sequence). V gave up 7 bases and J gave up 9 bases, with 23 bases separating them. This CDR3 region has 15 residues. CDR3 residues: CASSLAIERDTEQFF. The DNA of the CDR3 is TGTGCCAGCTCCCTTGCCATCGAGCGGGACACTGAGCAGTTCTTC.

This clone was counted once. V and J are TRBV27 and TRBJ1-3; D is unclear. The germline gives CDR1 MNHEY, CDR2 SMNVEV (reference sequence). Between the trimmed V and J ends, which lost 5 bases and 0 bases, there was a span of 11 bases. This CDR3 is 15 amino acids long. CDR3 protein: CASSTSIPSGNTIYF. The CDR3 bases are TGTGCCAGCAGTACCTCTATCCCCTCTGGAAACACCATATATTTT.

The chain couples TRBV5-1 to TRBJ2-5; D remains unclear. Germline loops: CDR1 SGHRS, CDR2 YFSETQ. This CDR3 is built from 15 residues. V dropped 1 base and J dropped 2 bases, with 12 bases sitting between them. CDR3 nucleotides: TGCGCCAGCAGCTTGTCGGCAGGACCACAAGAGACCCAGTACTTC. This sequence encodes CASSLSAGPQETQYF. The complete variable domain, with remaining parts taken from reference TRBV5-1 and TRBJ2-5, reads KAGVTQTPRYLIKTRGQQVTLSCSPISGHRSVSWYQQTPGQGLQFLFEYFSETQRNKGNFPGRFSGRQFSNSRSEMNVSTLELGDSALYLCASSLSAGPQETQYFGPGTRLLVL.

The V gene is TRBV5-4, the J gene TRBJ2-7; either TRBD1 or TRBD2 may supply D (5 bases each). This CDR3 region has 14 residues. Looked up from germline, CDR1 is SGHNT and CDR2 is YYREEE (reference sequence). The V and J ends lost 0 bases and 5 bases respectively, with 12 bases between them. CDR3 coding DNA: TGTGCCAGCAGCTTGGTGGGGGACCATCACGAGCAGTACTTC. Translating it yields CASSLVGDHHEQYF.

This clone is a singleton in its sample. J is TRBJ2-5 and V is TRBV5-7, with 10 nucleotides matching TRBD1. TRBV5-7 is marked as an open reading frame, function uncertain. The junction had 13 bases not matched to a gene; V was cut back by 3 bases and J by 2 bases. There are 18 residues in the CDR3. CDR3 residues: CASSSSWLDRGLQETQYF. The CDR3 bases are TGTGCCAGCAGCTCCTCTTGGTTAGACAGGGGGCTACAAGAGACCCAGTACTTC.

The chain carries TRBV11-1 and TRBJ2-7; 7 bases fit TRBD1. The CDR3 runs to 16 residues. V shed 0 bases and J 0 bases; nucleotides not matched to a gene: 5. The germline V gene has CDR1 SGHAT and CDR2 FQDESV (reference sequence). CDR3 DNA sequence: TGTGCCAGCAGCTTAGCGTTGACAGGGCACTCCTACGAGCAGTACTTC. Amino acids: CASSLALTGHSYEQYF. Full variable domain (rest looked up from reference TRBV11-1 and TRBJ2-7): EAEVAQSPRYKITEKSQAVAFWCDPISGHATLYWYRQILGQGPELLVQFQDESVVDDSQLPKDRFSAERLKGVDSTLKIQPAELGDSAMYLCASSLALTGHSYEQYFGPGTRLTVT.